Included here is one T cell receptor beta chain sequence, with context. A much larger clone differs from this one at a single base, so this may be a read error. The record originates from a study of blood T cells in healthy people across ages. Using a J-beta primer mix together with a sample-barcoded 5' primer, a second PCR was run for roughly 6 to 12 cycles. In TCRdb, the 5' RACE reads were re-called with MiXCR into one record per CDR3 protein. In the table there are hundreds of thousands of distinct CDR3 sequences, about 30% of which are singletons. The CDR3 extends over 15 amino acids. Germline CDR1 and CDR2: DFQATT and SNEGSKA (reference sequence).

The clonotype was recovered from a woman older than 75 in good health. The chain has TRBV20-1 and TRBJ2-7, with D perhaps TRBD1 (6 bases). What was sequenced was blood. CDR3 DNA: TGCAGTGCCAATACCGCCAGGGGATACACCTACGAGCGGTACTTC. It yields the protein CSANTARGYTYERYF.